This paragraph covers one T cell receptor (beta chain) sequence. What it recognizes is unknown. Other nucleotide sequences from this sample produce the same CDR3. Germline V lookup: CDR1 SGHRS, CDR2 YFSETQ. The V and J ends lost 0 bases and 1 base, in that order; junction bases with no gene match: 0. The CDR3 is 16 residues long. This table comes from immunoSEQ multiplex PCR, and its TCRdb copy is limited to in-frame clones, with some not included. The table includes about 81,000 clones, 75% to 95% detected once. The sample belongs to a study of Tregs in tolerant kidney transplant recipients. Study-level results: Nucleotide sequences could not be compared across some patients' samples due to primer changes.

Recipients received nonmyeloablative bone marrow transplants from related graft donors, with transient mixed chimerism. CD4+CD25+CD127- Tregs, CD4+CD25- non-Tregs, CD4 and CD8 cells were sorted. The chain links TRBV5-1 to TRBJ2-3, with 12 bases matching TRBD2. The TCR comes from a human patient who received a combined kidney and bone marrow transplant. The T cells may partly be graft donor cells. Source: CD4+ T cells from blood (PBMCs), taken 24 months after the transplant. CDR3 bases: TGCGCCAGCAGCTTGGGACTAGCGGGGGGCACAGATACGCAGTATTTT. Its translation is CASSLGLAGGTDTQYF.